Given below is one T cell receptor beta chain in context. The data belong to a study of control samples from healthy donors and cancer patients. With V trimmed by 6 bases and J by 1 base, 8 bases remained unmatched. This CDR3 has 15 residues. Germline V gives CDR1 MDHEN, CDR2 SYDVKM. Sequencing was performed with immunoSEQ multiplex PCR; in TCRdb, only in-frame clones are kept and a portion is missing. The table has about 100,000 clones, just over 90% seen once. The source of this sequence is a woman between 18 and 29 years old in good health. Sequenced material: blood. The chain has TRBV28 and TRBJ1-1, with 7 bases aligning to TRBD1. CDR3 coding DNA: TGTGCCAGCAGACCAGGGGGGACACCGAACACTGAAGCTTTCTTT. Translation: CASRPGGTPNTEAFF.